The 27 T cell receptor beta chains in this list originate from one sample, sequenced in a study of circulating CD8 cells and anti-PD-1 response in melanoma. Each library started from roughly 15 ng of total RNA using the QIAseq Immune Repertoire TCR panel. TCRdb recomputed calls from the reads with MiXCR, one row per CDR3 protein. The sample yields about 1,200 distinct CDR3 sequences, around 6.5% seen once. Live CD3+CD8+TCRalphabeta+ cells were sorted into four subsets by PD-1 and/or TIGIT. Sequenced here: CD8+ T cells from PBMCs, sampled at baseline or after one month of anti-PD-1 therapy (not recorded which). The source of these receptors is a human donor with melanoma.

By frequency in the sample, this clonotype is medium-sized. This chain uses TRBV7-3 with TRBJ2-3; D is unresolved. This CDR3 contains 14 residues. V shed 4 bases and J shed 6 bases, with 14 bases lying between them. Germline CDR1 and CDR2: SGHTA and FQGTGA. The CDR3 protein is CASSYPDSWDTQYF. As DNA, the CDR3 is TGTGCCAGCAGCTACCCTGATAGTTGGGATACGCAGTATTTT.

By share of the sample, this clonotype is medium-sized. The J gene is TRBJ2-3, the V gene TRBV28; TRBD2 matches 8 bases. Germline assignment: CDR1 MDHEN and CDR2 SYDVKM. CDR3 size: 14 residues. J was trimmed by 5 bases and V by 5 bases; bases with no gene match: 6. DNA for the CDR3: TGTGCCAGCAGTATCGGACTAGCAGGAGATACGCAGTATTTT. This translates into CASSIGLAGDTQYF.

The V gene is TRBV20-1, the J gene TRBJ2-1; D may correspond to TRBD1 or TRBD2 (5 bases each). The V end lost 6 bases, the J end lost 6 bases, and 15 bases lay between the germline ends. Germline V lookup: CDR1 DFQATT, CDR2 SNEGSKA (reference sequence). The CDR3 consists of 13 residues. The CDR3 DNA follows: TGCAGTGCCGACAGAGGGCTTTCCAATGAGCAGTTCTTC. It codes for CSADRGLSNEQFF.

V is TRBV20-1 and J is TRBJ2-7; D is uncertain. CDR3 length: 15 residues. Germline V gene data show CDR1 as DFQATT and CDR2 as SNEGSKA (reference sequence). With 6 bases removed from V and 0 bases from J, the gap between germline ends came to 18 bases. CDR3 protein: CSASTPFSSSYEQYF. In DNA form, the CDR3 reads TGCAGTGCCTCCACACCATTCTCAAGCTCCTACGAGCAGTACTTC.

With regard to this clonotype: Possible read error: a much larger clone is one base away. V gene TRBV24-1 combines with J gene TRBJ2-1; D possibly uses TRBD1 or TRBD2 (5 bases each). Germline values: CDR1 KGHDR, CDR2 SFDVKD. The CDR3 is made up of 14 amino acids. The CDR3 bases are TGTGCCACCAGTGAGGAGGACAATAGAGGCGAGCGGTTCTTC. Encoded protein: CATSEEDNRGERFF.

In this sample, this clonotype turned up a few times. The rearrangement uses TRBV19 and TRBJ1-4; D ambiguous. The CDR3 totals 11 residues. Germline-derived CDR1 and CDR2 are LNHDA and SQIVND (reference sequence). V lost 10 bases to trimming and J lost 10 bases, with 13 bases between them. CDR3 DNA: TGTGCCACGAGAATGGGAGGAAAACTGTTTTTT. It encodes CATRMGGKLFF. Complete variable domain (other parts from reference TRBV19 and TRBJ1-4): DGGITQSPKYLFRKEGQNVTLSCEQNLNHDAMYWYRQDPGQGLRLIYYSQIVNDFQKGDIAEGYSVSREKKESFPLTVTSAQKNPTAFYLCATRMGGKLFFGSGTQLSVL.

By share of the sample, this clonotype is medium-sized. J is TRBJ2-1 and V is TRBV27, with 11 bases identical to TRBD1. CDR3 length: 16 residues. Per germline, CDR1 MNHEY and CDR2 SMNVEV (reference sequence). With 1 base clipped from V and 6 bases from J, the junction kept 5 bases outside the gene matches. CDR3 loop: CASSLWRDRGGNEQFF. DNA for the CDR3: TGTGCCAGCAGTTTATGGCGGGACAGGGGGGGCAATGAGCAGTTCTTC.

This clonotype is termed medium-sized. The genes are TRBV19 and TRBJ1-4, with 9 bases fitting TRBD1. The trim removed 6 bases at V and 10 bases at J, leaving 9 bases unmatched. This CDR3 region has 14 residues. From germline, CDR1 is LNHDA and CDR2 SQIVND (reference sequence). CDR3 sequence reads: CASRPGTGRGKLFF. The CDR3 DNA reads TGTGCCAGTAGACCCGGGACAGGGAGAGGAAAACTGTTTTTT.

This clonotype is medium-sized within its sample. J is TRBJ2-1 and V is TRBV28; D is undetermined. The V gene's germline CDR1 is MDHEN and CDR2 SYDVKM. The length of the CDR3 is 11 residues. Trimming left V 6 bases short and J 8 bases short, with 8 bases between. In DNA form, the CDR3 reads TGTGCCAGCAGCCCAGATGATGAGCAGTTCTTC. Translated: CASSPDDEQFF.

By its share, this clonotype is large. J is TRBJ2-2 and V is TRBV28; D possibly uses TRBD1 or TRBD2 (6 bases each). Trimming cost V 3 bases and J 7 bases, with 15 bases left between them. Germline assignment: CDR1 MDHEN and CDR2 SYDVKM. There are 15 residues in the CDR3. The CDR3 spells CASSFIGGRGGELFF. DNA of the CDR3: TGTGCCAGCAGTTTTATTGGGGGGCGCGGCGGGGAGCTGTTTTTT.

The V call is TRBV28, the J call TRBJ1-2; 8 bases match TRBD1. The trim removed 8 bases at V and 8 bases at J, leaving 7 bases unmatched. The CDR3 contains 12 residues. Germline assignment: CDR1 MDHEN and CDR2 SYDVKM. CDR3 in amino acids: CASREQGVGYTF. DNA of the CDR3: TGTGCCAGCCGGGAACAGGGGGTCGGCTACACCTTC.

This clonotype is termed medium-sized. The rearrangement joins TRBV7-3 to TRBJ2-1; 9 nucleotides agree with TRBD2. The junction had 2 bases not matched to a gene; V was cut back by 5 bases and J by 3 bases. CDR1 and CDR2 (germline): SGHTA, FQGTGA. The CDR3 is 14 residues long. CDR3 bases: TGTGCCAGCAGCGAAGCGGGGGGCTACAATGAGCAGTTCTTC. Translating gives CASSEAGGYNEQFF.

Sample share makes this clonotype medium-sized. The gene calls are TRBV30 and TRBJ2-2; TRBD1 matches 10 bases. CDR3 length: 16 amino acids. Unmatched junction bases numbered 8, after V lost 3 bases and J lost 4 bases. From germline, CDR1 is GTSNPN and CDR2 SVGIG (reference sequence). The CDR3 DNA reads TGTGCCTGGAGCGGCATCAGGGACAGGGGCACCGGGGAGCTGTTTTTT. This sequence encodes CAWSGIRDRGTGELFF.

By share of the sample, this clonotype is medium-sized. The chain links TRBV19 to TRBJ1-2, with D unresolved. From germline, CDR1 is LNHDA and CDR2 SQIVND (reference sequence). This CDR3 has 15 amino acids. With 5 bases removed from V and 3 bases from J, the gap between germline ends came to 16 bases. The CDR3 is CASSLAGRLHYGYTF. The CDR3 DNA sequence: TGTGCCAGTAGTCTAGCCGGACGGCTTCACTATGGCTACACCTTC.

A remark on this clonotype: A junction end diverges from the germline sequence, so it may reflect a read error. The rearrangement joins TRBV29-1 to TRBJ2-2; D possibly corresponds to TRBD1 (6 bases). CDR1 SQVTM and CDR2 ANQGSEA come from the germline V gene. The CDR3 runs to 13 residues. The CDR3 DNA reads as TGCGGCGTTGTCCAGGGGAACGCCGGGGAGCTGTTTTTT. It codes for CGVVQGNAGELFF.

This clonotype turned up a few times. The chain combines TRBV27 with TRBJ2-7; D is unresolved. V lost 6 bases, J lost 6 bases, and 12 bases lay in between. Germline V CDR1 and CDR2: MNHEY, SMNVEV (reference sequence). This CDR3 spans 12 amino acids. This chain's CDR3 is CASSLSVGEQYF. The CDR3, as DNA: TGTGCCAGCAGCCTCTCAGTGGGCGAGCAGTACTTC.

Of note for this clonotype: A much larger clonotype is one base distant, so this may be a read error. This rearrangement joins TRBV4-2 to TRBJ2-1, with 8 positions matching TRBD2. Germline V gene sequence: CDR1 LGHNA, CDR2 YNFKEQ. The CDR3 is 18 amino acids. The CDR3, as DNA: TGTGCCAGCAGCGCCCGCCCGGGACTAGAGGTCTCCTACAATAAGCAGTTCTTC. It is translated as CASSARPGLEVSYNKQFF.

By sample share, this clonotype is medium-sized. The V call is TRBV7-2, the J call TRBJ1-2; 11 nucleotides align to TRBD1. Germline V CDR1 and CDR2: SGHTA, FQGNSA. With 5 bases clipped from V and 4 bases from J, the junction kept 6 bases outside the gene matches. This CDR3 comprises 15 residues. Here the CDR3 DNA reads TGTGCCAGCAGCCGAGGACAGGGGGCTGGCTATGGCTACACCTTC. Translation gives CASSRGQGAGYGYTF. The full variable domain, in which reference TRBV7-2 and TRBJ1-2 provide the parts outside the CDR3, is GAGVSQSPSNKVTEKGKDVELRCDPISGHTALYWYRQSLGQGLEFLIYFQGNSAPDKSGLPSDRFSAERTGGSVSTLTIQRTQQEDSAVYLCASSRGQGAGYGYTFGSGTRLTVV.

By share, this clonotype ranks as medium-sized. V gene TRBV19 combines with J gene TRBJ2-3; 14 bases agree with TRBD2. Germline lookup yields CDR1 LNHDA and CDR2 SQIVND (reference sequence). V lost 5 bases to trimming and J lost 4 bases; unmatched junction nucleotides: 2. The CDR3 covers 15 residues. In DNA, the CDR3 is TGTGCCAGTAGTCCGACTAGCGGGGGGGCAGATACGCAGTATTTT. This encodes CASSPTSGGADTQYF.

This clonotype is labeled as medium-sized. V usage is TRBV6-5 and J usage is TRBJ2-1, with D unresolved. The germline V gene has CDR1 MNHEY and CDR2 SVGAGI. This CDR3 has 12 residues. V dropped 6 bases and J dropped 8 bases, with 11 bases sitting between them. The CDR3 sequence: CASSRGRDEQFF. In DNA, the CDR3 is TGTGCCAGCAGCCGTGGACGGGATGAGCAGTTCTTC.

This clonotype occurred a few times. The V and J genes are TRBV24-1 and TRBJ2-1, with a tentative D call TRBD2 (5 bases). Germline lookup yields CDR1 KGHDR and CDR2 SFDVKD. V lost 7 bases and J 8 bases, leaving 20 bases between the germline ends. The CDR3 totals 15 residues. For the CDR3, the DNA is TGTGCCACCAGAGAAGAAGGAGGAGGATACGATGAGCAGTTCTTC. Translated, it gives CATREEGGGYDEQFF.

Relative to its sample, this clonotype is medium-sized. The chain links TRBV7-2 to TRBJ2-7, with D possibly being TRBD1 (8 bases). Germline V gives CDR1 SGHTA, CDR2 FQGNSA. The CDR3 runs 15 residues. With 3 bases removed from V and 5 bases from J, the gap between germline ends came to 17 bases. The CDR3 coding sequence is TGTGCCAGCAGCTTGGACAGGGAGGGGATCGACGAGCAGTACTTC. It yields the protein CASSLDREGIDEQYF.

By share, this clonotype ranks as medium-sized. The V and J genes are TRBV28 and TRBJ2-5; the match to TRBD2 covers 10 bases. Trimming removed 10 bases from V and 2 bases from J; junction bases left unmatched: 10. The CDR3 is made up of 15 amino acids. From germline, CDR1 is MDHEN and CDR2 SYDVKM. The CDR3 region is CATKWTSGFQETQYF. CDR3 bases: TGTGCCACCAAGTGGACTAGCGGCTTTCAAGAGACCCAGTACTTC.

Relative to its sample, this clonotype is large. J is TRBJ1-6 and V is TRBV28; D unclear. Germline lookup yields CDR1 MDHEN and CDR2 SYDVKM. The CDR3 consists of 14 residues. V was clipped by 7 bases and J by 5 bases, with 12 bases between them. The CDR3, as DNA: TGTGCCAGCAACCTAGGGCTAAATAATTCACCCCTCCACTTT. Translated, it gives CASNLGLNNSPLHF.

By share, this clonotype ranks as medium-sized. In DNA form, the CDR3 reads TGTGCCAGTACTGCAGGGAACACCGGGGAGCTGTTTTTT. As protein: CASTAGNTGELFF. V and J are TRBV19 and TRBJ2-2; D is uncertain. V was shortened by 7 bases and J by 1 base, with 7 bases between the two germline ends. The CDR3 runs 13 residues. Germline lookup yields CDR1 LNHDA and CDR2 SQIVND (reference sequence).

This clonotype is classed as medium-sized (0.01 to 0.1%). The rearrangement uses TRBV24-1 and TRBJ2-1; D remains unclear. CDR1 and CDR2 from the germline V gene are KGHDR and SFDVKD. The germline V and J ends were trimmed by 3 bases and 8 bases, with 7 bases remaining between them. The CDR3 is 12 residues long. CDR3: CATSDVGDEQFF. In DNA, the CDR3 is TGTGCCACCAGTGATGTCGGTGATGAGCAGTTCTTC.

Sample share makes this clonotype medium-sized. The chain carries TRBV19 and TRBJ2-3; no clear D. Near its end, the DNA agrees better with TRBJ1-5, so the J call may be wrong. Germline CDR1 reads LNHDA; CDR2 reads SQIVND (reference sequence). CDR3 length: 13 residues. In DNA form, the CDR3 reads TGTGCCAGTAGTGATTTCGAGCCAGATACGCAGCATTTT. Amino acid sequence: CASSDFEPDTQHF.